The clone carrying this TCR beta chain was observed many times. Measured with immunoSEQ multiplex PCR; TCRdb has only the in-frame clones, and not every one. This sample carries under 150,000 clones, 80% of them seen once, and the ten largest clones take 1.5% to 2%. This specimen comes from a study of blood T cell repertoires in COVID-19. V was clipped by 3 bases and J by 2 bases, with 16 bases between them. The CDR3 extends over 17 amino acids. CDR1 and CDR2 from the germline V gene are MGHRA and YSYEKL. This rearrangement joins TRBV4-1 to TRBJ1-4, with D possibly matching TRBD1 (5 bases). Material: peripheral blood. The clonotype comes from a man in his 70s with acute or convalescent COVID-19. DNA for the CDR3: TGCGCCAGCAGCCACCCTCTAAGACGACAGACTAATGAAAAACTGTTTTTT. Protein: CASSHPLRRQTNEKLFF.